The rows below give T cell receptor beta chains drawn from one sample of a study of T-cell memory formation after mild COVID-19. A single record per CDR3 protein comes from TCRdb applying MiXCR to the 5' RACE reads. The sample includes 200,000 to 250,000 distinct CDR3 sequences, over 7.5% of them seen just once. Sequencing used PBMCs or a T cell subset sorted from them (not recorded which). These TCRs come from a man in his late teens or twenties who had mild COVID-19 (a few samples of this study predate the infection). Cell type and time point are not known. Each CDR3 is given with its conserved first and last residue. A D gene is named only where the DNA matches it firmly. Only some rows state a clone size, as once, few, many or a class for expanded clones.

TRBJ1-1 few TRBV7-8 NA TGTGCCAGCAGCTCTACGATCAACACTGAAGCTTTCTTT CASSSTINTEAFF
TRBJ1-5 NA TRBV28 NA TGTGCCAGCGAGTCGGTTTCTCGGTTTAGCAATCAGCCCCAGCATTTT CASESVSRFSNQPQHF
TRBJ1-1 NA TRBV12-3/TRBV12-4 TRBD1 TGTGCCAGCAGTAAGGGGGCCGCAGCTGAAGCTTTCTTT CASSKGAAAEAFF
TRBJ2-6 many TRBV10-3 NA TGTGCCATCGAGCAGGTTGGGGCCAACGTCCTGACTTTC CAIEQVGANVLTF
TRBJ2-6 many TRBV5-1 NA TGCGCCAGCACCATGCAGGGGTCTGGGGCCAACGTCCTGACTTTC CASTMQGSGANVLTF
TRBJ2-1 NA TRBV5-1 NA TGCGCCAGCAGCTTGGGTATGAAGTCCAATGAGCAGTTCTTC CASSLGMKSNEQFF
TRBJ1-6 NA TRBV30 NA TGTGCCTGGACGGTAGGGCTTCGATCACCCCTCCACTTT CAWTVGLRSPLHF
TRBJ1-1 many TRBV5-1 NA TGCGCCAGCAGCTTGGGGGGGACACCAGAAGCTTTCTTT CASSLGGTPEAFF
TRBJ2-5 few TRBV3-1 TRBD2 TGTGCCAGCGGGAGGGGCCGAGGTCAAGAGACCCAGTACTTC CASGRGRGQETQYF
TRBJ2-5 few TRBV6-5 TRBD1 TGTGCCAGCAGTTACTCGAGTTCACGGGACAGGGGGGAGACCCAGTACTTC CASSYSSSRDRGETQYF
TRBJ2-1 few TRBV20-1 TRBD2 TGCAGTGCCCGATCGGGGGGGAACAATGAGCAGTTCTTC CSARSGGNNEQFF
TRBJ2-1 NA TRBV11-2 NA TGTGCCAGCAGCTTATTTTACAATGAGCAGTTCTTC CASSLFYNEQFF
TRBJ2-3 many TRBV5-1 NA TGCGCCAGCAGCTTGGGGGTGGGCACAGATACGCAGTATTTT CASSLGVGTDTQYF
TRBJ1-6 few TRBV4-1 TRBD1 TGCGCCAGCAGCCAGACAGGGAGGAATAATTCACCCCTCCACTTT CASSQTGRNNSPLHF